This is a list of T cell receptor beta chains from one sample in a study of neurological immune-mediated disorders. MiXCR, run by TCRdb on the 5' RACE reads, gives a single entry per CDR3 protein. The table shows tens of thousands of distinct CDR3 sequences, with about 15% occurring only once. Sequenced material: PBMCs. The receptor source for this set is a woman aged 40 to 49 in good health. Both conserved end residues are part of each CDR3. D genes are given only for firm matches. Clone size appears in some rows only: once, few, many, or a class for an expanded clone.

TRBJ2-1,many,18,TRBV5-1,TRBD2,CASSGQGKTSGGLNEQFF,TGCGCCAGCAGTGGACAGGGGAAAACTAGCGGGGGGCTCAATGAGCAGTTCTTC
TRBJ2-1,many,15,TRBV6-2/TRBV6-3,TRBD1,CASSYWDSDYNEQFF,TGTGCCAGCAGTTACTGGGACAGCGATTACAATGAGCAGTTCTTC
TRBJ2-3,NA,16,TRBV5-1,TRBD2,CASSSGLAGGTDTQYF,TGCGCCAGCAGCTCGGGACTAGCGGGAGGTACAGATACGCAGTATTTT
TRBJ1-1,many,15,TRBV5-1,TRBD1,CASSLEGQTNTEAFF,TGCGCCAGCAGCTTGGAGGGACAGACGAACACTGAAGCTTTCTTT
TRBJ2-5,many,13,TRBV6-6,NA,CASSYRGWETQYF,TGTGCCAGCAGTTACAGGGGATGGGAGACCCAGTACTTC
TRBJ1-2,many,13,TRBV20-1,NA,CSAPDNRAYGYTF,TGCAGTGCTCCTGACAACAGGGCGTATGGCTACACCTTC
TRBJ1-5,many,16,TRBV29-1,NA,CSVVLGFRSGNQPQHF,TGCAGCGTAGTCTTAGGGTTCCGATCGGGCAATCAGCCCCAGCATTTT
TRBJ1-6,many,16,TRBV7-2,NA,CASSLKVAADNSPLHF,TGTGCCAGCAGCCTGAAGGTGGCGGCCGATAATTCACCCCTCCACTTT
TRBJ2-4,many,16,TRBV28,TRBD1,CASSGQGAIGKNIQYF,TGTGCCAGCAGTGGACAGGGGGCCATAGGCAAAAACATTCAGTACTTC
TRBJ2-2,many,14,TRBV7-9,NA,CASSFSPNTGELFF,TGTGCCAGCAGCTTCTCGCCGAACACCGGGGAGCTGTTTTTT
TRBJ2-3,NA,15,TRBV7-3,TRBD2,CSSSHGTSVADTQYF,TGTTCCAGCAGCCACGGGACTAGCGTCGCAGATACGCAGTATTTT
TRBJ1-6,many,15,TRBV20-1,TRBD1,CSARDSRQGVPPLHF,TGCAGTGCTAGAGATTCCCGGCAGGGGGTCCCACCCCTCCACTTT
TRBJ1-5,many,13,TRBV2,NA,CASSHPPNQPQHF,TGTGCCAGCAGTCATCCACCCAATCAGCCCCAGCATTTT
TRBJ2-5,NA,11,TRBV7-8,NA,CASMYGETQYF,TGTGCCAGCATGTATGGGGAGACCCAGTACTTC
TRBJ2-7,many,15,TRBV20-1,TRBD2,CSAGELAGGSYEQYF,TGCAGTGCCGGGGAACTAGCGGGGGGATCCTACGAGCAGTACTTC
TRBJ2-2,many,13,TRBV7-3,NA,CASSSDMSGELFF,TGTGCCAGCAGCTCGGATATGAGTGGGGAGCTGTTTTTT
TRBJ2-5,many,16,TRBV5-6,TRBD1,CASSLGVTGTQETQYF,TGTGCCAGCAGCTTGGGCGTGACAGGGACCCAAGAGACCCAGTACTTC
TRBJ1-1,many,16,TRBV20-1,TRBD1,CSARERTGEGDTEAFF,TGCAGTGCTAGAGAGCGGACAGGGGAAGGGGACACTGAAGCTTTCTTT
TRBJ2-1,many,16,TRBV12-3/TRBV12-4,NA,CASSLGGRLLYNEQFF,TGTGCCAGCAGCCTTGGGGGTCGCCTCCTTTACAATGAGCAGTTCTTC